What follows describes a single T cell receptor (beta chain). This sample stems from a study of cytomegalovirus exposure and HLA in healthy donors. Researchers ran the PCR with 60 Vbeta and 13 Jbeta primers. As handled by the study authors: About 10 million shared chains were among some 75 million unique TCR beta chains counted in a later analysis. The repertoire was sequenced with immunoSEQ multiplex PCR; TCRdb's copy has only in-frame clones and lacks some. Clonal size and the V and J genes are those of that table, whereas D and trimming came from the DNA. The table shows over 150,000 clones, with roughly 80% occurring only once. Per the germline V gene, CDR1 is SGHKS and CDR2 is YYEKEE (reference sequence). The CDR3 runs to 17 residues. V was clipped by 2 bases and J by 4 bases; unmatched bases: 14.

The sequenced material came from PBMCs. The rearrangement links TRBV5-5 to TRBJ1-1; 7 nucleotides line up with TRBD1. The sequence was obtained from a male donor in good health and CMV-seronegative. This chain's CDR3 is CASSLKGARGGVTEAFF. In DNA, the CDR3 is TGTGCCAGCAGCTTAAAGGGGGCGAGGGGTGGGGTCACTGAAGCTTTCTTT.